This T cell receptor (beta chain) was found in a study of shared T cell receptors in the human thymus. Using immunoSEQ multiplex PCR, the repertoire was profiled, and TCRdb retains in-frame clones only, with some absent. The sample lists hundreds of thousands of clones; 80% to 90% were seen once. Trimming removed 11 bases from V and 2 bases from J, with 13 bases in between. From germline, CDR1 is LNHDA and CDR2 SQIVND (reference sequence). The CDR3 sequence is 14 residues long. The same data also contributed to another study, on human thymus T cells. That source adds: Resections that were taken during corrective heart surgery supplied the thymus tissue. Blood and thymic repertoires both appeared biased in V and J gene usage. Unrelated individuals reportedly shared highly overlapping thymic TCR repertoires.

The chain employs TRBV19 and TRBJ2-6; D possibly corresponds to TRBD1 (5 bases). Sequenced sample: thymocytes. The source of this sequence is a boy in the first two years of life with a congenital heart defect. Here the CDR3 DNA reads TGTGCCTCAACAGGTCCTACTGGGGCCAACGTCCTGACTTTC. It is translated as CASTGPTGANVLTF.